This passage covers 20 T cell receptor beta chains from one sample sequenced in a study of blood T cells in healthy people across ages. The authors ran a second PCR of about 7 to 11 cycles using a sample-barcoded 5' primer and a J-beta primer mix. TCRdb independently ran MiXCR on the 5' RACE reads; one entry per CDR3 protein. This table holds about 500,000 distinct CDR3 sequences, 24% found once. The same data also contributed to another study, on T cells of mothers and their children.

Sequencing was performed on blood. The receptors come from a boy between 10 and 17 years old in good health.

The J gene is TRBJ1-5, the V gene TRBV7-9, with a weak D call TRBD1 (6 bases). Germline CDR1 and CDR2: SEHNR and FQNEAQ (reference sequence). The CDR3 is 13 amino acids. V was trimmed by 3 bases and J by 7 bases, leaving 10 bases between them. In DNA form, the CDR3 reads TGTGCCAGCAGCTTGGGGGCGGTCCAGCCCCAGCATTTT. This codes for CASSLGAVQPQHF.

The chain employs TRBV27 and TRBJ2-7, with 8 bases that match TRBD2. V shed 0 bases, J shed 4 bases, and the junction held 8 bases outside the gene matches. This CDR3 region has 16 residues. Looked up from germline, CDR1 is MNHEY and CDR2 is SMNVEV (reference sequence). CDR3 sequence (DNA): TGTGCCAGCAGTTTATCGATGGCGGGAGGAATTTACGAGCAGTACTTC. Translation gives CASSLSMAGGIYEQYF.

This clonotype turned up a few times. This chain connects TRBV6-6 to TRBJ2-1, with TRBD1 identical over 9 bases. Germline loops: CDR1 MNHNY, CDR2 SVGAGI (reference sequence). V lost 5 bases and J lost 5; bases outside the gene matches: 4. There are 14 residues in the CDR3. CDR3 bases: TGTGCCAGCAGTCTCCGGGACAGGGACAATGAGCAGTTCTTC. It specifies CASSLRDRDNEQFF.

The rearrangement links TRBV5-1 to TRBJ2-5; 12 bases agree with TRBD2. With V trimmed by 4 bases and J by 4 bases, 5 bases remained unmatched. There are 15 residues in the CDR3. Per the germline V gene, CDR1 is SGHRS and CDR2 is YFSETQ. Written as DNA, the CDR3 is TGCGCCAGCAGCCCGACTAGCGGGAGAGTAGAGACCCAGTACTTC. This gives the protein CASSPTSGRVETQYF.

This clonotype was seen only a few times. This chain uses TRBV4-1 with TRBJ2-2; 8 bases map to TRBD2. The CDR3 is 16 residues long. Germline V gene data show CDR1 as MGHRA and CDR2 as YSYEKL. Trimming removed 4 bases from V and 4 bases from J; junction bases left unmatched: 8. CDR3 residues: CASSLVRAGVTGELFF. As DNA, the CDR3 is TGCGCCAGCAGCCTTGTTCGAGCGGGGGTCACCGGGGAGCTGTTTTTT.

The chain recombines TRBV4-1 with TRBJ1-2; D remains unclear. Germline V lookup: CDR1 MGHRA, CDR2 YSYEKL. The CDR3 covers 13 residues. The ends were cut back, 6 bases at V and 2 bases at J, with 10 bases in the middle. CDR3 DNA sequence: TGCGCCAGCAGGGACTCAGTCAACTATGGCTACACCTTC. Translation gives CASRDSVNYGYTF.

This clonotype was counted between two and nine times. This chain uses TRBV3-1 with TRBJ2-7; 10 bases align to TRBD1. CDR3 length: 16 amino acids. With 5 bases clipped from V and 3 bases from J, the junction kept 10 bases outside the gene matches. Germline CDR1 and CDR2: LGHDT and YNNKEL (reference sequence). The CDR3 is CASSATGTGDNYEQYF. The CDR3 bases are TGTGCCAGCAGCGCAACCGGGACAGGGGACAACTACGAGCAGTACTTC.

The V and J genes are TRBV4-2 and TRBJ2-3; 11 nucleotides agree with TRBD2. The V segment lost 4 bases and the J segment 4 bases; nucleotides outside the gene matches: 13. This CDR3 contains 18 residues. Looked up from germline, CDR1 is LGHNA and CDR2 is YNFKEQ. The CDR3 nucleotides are TGTGCCAGCAGCCGCTCGCCCGCGGGTAGCGGGAGGGCAGATACGCAGTATTTT. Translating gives CASSRSPAGSGRADTQYF.

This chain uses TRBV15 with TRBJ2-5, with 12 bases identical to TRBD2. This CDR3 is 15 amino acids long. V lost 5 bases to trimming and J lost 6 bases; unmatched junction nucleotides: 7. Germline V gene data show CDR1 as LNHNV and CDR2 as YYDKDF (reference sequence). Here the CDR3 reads CATSPTSGSGKTQYF. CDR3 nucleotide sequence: TGTGCCACCAGCCCGACTAGCGGGAGTGGGAAGACCCAGTACTTC.

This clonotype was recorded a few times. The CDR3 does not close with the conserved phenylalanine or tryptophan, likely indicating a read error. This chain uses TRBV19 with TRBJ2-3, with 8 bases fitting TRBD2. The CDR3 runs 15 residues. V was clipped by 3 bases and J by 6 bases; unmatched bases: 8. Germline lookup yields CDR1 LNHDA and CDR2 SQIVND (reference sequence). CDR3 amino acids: CASSILAGGEDTQYL. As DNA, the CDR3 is TGTGCCAGTAGTATCTTGGCGGGAGGTGAGGATACGCAGTATCTT.

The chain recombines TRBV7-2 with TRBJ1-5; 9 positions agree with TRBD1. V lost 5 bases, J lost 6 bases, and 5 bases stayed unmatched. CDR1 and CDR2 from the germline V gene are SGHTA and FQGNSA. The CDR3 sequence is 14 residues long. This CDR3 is CASSPGTGIQPQHF. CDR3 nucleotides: TGTGCCAGCAGCCCTGGGACAGGGATTCAGCCCCAGCATTTT.

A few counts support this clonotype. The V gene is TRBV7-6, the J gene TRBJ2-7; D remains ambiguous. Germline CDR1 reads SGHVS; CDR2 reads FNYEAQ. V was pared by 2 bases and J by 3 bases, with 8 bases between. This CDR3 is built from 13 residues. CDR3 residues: CASSLSPDYEQYF. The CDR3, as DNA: TGTGCCAGCAGCTTATCCCCCGACTACGAGCAGTACTTC.

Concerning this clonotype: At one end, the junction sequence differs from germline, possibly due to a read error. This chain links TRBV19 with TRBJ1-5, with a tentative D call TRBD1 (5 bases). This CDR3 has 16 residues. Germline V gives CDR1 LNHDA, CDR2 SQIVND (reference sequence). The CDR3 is CASSIEDIHSNQPQHF. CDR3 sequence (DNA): TGTGCCAGCAGTATAGAGGACATTCATAGCAATCAGCCCCAGCATTTT.

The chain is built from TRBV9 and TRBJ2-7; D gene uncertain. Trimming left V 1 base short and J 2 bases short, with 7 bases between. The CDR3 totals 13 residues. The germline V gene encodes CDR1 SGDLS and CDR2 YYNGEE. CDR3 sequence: CASSVSSAYEQYF. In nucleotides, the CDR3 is TGTGCCAGCAGCGTAAGCTCAGCCTACGAGCAGTACTTC.

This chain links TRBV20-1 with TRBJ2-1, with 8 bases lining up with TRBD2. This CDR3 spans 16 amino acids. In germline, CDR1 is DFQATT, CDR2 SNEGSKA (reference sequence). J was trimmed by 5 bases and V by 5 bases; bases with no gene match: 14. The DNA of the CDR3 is TGCAGTGCTGGAACCCTTTTTGGCGGGGGGAACAATGAGCAGTTCTTC. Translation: CSAGTLFGGGNNEQFF.

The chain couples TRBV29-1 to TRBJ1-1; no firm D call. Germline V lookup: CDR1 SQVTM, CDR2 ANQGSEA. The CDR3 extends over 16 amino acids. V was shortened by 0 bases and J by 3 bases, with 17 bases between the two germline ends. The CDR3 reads CSVEDLNTSWDTEAFF. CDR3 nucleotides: TGCAGCGTTGAAGATCTTAACACTTCATGGGACACTGAAGCTTTCTTT.

The CDR3 DNA follows: TGTGCCAGCAGTTTAGGGACAGCCGAGTATAAACTGTTTTTT. Its translation is CASSLGTAEYKLFF. This sequence joins TRBV27 and TRBJ1-4, with TRBD1 matching over 7 bases. CDR3 size: 14 residues. Looked up from germline, CDR1 is MNHEY and CDR2 is SMNVEV (reference sequence). Trimming removed 2 bases from V and 11 bases from J; junction bases left unmatched: 8.

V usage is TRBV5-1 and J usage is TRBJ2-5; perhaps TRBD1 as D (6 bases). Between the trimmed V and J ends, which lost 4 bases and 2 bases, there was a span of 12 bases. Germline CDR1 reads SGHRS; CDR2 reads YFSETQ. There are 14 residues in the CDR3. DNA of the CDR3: TGCGCCAGCAGCATCGGGACACAGCAAGAGACCCAGTACTTC. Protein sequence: CASSIGTQQETQYF.

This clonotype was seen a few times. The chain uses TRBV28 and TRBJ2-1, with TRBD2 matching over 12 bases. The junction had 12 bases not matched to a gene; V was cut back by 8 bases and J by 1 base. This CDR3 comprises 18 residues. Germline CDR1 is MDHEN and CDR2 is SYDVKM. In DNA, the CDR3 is TGTGCCAGCGGGCCTCTAGGACTAGCGGGACCTTCCTACAATGAGCAGTTCTTC. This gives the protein CASGPLGLAGPSYNEQFF.

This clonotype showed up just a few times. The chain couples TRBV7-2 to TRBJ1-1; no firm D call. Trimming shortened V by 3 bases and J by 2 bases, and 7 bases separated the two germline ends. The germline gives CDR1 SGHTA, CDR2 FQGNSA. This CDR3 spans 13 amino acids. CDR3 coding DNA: TGTGCCAGCAGCTTCCGGAGTAACACTGAAGCTTTCTTT. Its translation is CASSFRSNTEAFF.